This is a list of T cell receptor beta chains from one sample in a study of a mutant IDH1 vaccine in newly diagnosed glioma. The assay was immunoSEQ multiplex PCR, and TCRdb's table has in-frame clones only and misses some. The sample contains 60,000 to 75,000 clones, around 86% of which appear only once. These receptors' targets are unknown. Sample: PBMCs, taken from a glioma patient whose treatment included an IDH1 peptide vaccine. The receptors were sampled from a man aged 25 to 40 with glioma. Each CDR3 is given with its conserved first and last residue. Fields, in order: D gene, V gene, J gene, clone size, CDR3 protein, CDR3 DNA. The D gene is left open where the match is weak. For some rows the clone size is stated as once, few or many, or as a class when expanded; others skip it.

D: .
V: TRBV9
J: TRBJ1-4
size: .
CDR3: CASSVEPQDEKLFF
DNA: TGTGCCAGCAGCGTAGAGCCCCAGGATGAAAAACTGTTTTTT

D: .
V: TRBV11-2
J: TRBJ2-5
size: .
CDR3: CASSSWGRETQYF
DNA: TGTGCCAGCAGCTCGTGGGGGCGGGAGACCCAGTACTTC

D: .
V: TRBV5-5
J: TRBJ2-5
size: .
CDR3: CASSWAGGGPQETQYF
DNA: TGTGCCAGCAGCTGGGCCGGAGGGGGACCCCAAGAGACCCAGTACTTC

D: .
V: TRBV5-6
J: TRBJ2-5
size: .
CDR3: CASSSPGHQETQYF
DNA: TGTGCCAGCAGCTCCCCGGGTCACCAAGAGACCCAGTACTTC

D: TRBD1
V: TRBV7-6
J: TRBJ2-7
size: .
CDR3: CASSLGDRDEQYF
DNA: TGTGCCAGCAGCTTAGGGGACAGGGACGAGCAGTACTTC

D: .
V: TRBV28
J: TRBJ1-1
size: once
CDR3: CASSFRGRWDTEAFF
DNA: TGTGCCAGCAGTTTCAGGGGTCGGTGGGACACTGAAGCTTTCTTT

D: .
V: TRBV10-3
J: TRBJ2-5
size: .
CDR3: CAISGDPRETQYF
DNA: TGTGCCATCAGCGGGGACCCCCGGGAGACCCAGTACTTC

D: TRBD1
V: TRBV7-9
J: TRBJ1-2
size: .
CDR3: CASSLNDRESYGYTF
DNA: TGTGCCAGCAGCTTAAACGACAGGGAGTCCTATGGCTACACCTTC

D: .
V: TRBV6-1
J: TRBJ1-5
size: .
CDR3: CASTSDSFGNQPQHF
DNA: TGTGCCAGCACCTCGGACAGCTTTGGCAATCAGCCCCAGCATTTT

D: TRBD1
V: TRBV5-1
J: TRBJ1-1
size: .
CDR3: CASSLDRANTEAFF
DNA: TGCGCCAGCAGCCTAGACAGGGCCAACACTGAAGCTTTCTTT

D: .
V: TRBV7-9
J: TRBJ2-2
size: .
CDR3: CASSFATTNTGELFF
DNA: TGTGCCAGCAGCTTCGCGACAACGAACACCGGGGAGCTGTTTTTT

D: .
V: TRBV9
J: TRBJ1-1
size: .
CDR3: CASSVGGLTNTEAFF
DNA: TGTGCCAGCAGCGTAGGTGGGTTGACGAACACTGAAGCTTTCTTT

D: TRBD1
V: TRBV2
J: TRBJ2-3
size: .
CDR3: CASSGQGDTDTQYF
DNA: TGTGCCAGCAGTGGACAGGGAGACACAGATACGCAGTATTTT

D: .
V: TRBV30
J: TRBJ2-3
size: .
CDR3: CAWSFGTTDTQYF
DNA: TGTGCCTGGAGTTTTGGTACCACAGATACGCAGTATTTT

D: TRBD1
V: TRBV9
J: TRBJ1-4
size: .
CDR3: CASSGTVTNEKLFF
DNA: TGTGCCAGCAGTGGGACAGTTACTAATGAAAAACTGTTTTTT